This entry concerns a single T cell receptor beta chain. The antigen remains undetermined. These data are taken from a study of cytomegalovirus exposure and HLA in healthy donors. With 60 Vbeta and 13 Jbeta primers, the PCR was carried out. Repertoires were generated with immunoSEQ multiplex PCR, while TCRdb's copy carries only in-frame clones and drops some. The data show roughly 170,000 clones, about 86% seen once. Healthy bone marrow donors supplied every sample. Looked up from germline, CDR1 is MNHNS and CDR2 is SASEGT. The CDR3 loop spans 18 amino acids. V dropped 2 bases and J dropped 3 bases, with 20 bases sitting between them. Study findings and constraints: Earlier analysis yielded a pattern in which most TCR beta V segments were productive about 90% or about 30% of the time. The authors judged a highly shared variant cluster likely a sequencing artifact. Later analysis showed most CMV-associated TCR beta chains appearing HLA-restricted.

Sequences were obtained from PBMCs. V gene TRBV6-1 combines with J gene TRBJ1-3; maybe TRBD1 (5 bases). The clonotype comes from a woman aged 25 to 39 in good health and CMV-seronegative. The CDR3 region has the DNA TGTGCCAGCAGTGAACTGTTTTATAATGGGGCTGGTGGAAACACCATATATTTT. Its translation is CASSELFYNGAGGNTIYF.